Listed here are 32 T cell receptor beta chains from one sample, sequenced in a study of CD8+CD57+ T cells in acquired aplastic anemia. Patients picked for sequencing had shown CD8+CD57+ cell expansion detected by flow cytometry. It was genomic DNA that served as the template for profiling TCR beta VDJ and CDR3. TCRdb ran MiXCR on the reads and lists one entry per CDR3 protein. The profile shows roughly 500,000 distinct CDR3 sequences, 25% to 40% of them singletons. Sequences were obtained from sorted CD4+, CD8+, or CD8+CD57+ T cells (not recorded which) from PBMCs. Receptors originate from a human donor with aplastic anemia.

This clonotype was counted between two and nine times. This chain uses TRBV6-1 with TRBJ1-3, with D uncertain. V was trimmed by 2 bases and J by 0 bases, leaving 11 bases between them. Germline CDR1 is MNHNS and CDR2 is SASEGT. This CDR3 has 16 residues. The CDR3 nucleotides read TGTGCCAGCAGTGAAATGGGAGGCTACTCTGGAAACACCATATATTTT. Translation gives CASSEMGGYSGNTIYF.

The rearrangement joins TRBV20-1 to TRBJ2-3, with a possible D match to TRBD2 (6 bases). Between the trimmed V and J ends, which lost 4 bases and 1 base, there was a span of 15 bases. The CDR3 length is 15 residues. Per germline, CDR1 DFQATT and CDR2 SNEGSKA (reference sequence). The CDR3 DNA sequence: TGCAGTGCTATACTAAAGTGGGAGGGCACAGATACGCAGTATTTT. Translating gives CSAILKWEGTDTQYF.

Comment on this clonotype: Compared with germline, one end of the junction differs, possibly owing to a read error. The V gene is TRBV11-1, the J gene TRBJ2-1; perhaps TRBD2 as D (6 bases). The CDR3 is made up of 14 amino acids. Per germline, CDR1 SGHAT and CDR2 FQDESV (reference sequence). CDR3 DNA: TGTGCCAGCAGCTTAGATGCTAGCGTCCATGAGCAGTCCTTC. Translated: CASSLDASVHEQSF.

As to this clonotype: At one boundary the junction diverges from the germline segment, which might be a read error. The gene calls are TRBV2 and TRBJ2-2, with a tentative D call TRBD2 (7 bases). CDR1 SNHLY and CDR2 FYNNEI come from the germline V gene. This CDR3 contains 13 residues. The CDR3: CASNKGGFGELLF. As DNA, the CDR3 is TGTGCCAGCAATAAGGGGGGGTTCGGGGAGCTGCTTTTT.

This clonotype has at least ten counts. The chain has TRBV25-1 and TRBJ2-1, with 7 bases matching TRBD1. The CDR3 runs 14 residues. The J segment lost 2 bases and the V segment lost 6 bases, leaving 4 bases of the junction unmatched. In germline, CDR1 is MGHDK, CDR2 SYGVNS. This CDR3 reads CASRRQGPYNEQFF. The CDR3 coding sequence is TGTGCCAGCAGGAGACAGGGTCCCTACAATGAGCAGTTCTTC. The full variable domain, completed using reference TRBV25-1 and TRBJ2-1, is EADIYQTPRYLVIGTGKKITLECSQTMGHDKMYWYQQDPGMELHLIHYSYGVNSTEKGDLSSESTVSRIRTEHFPLTLESARPSHTSQYLCASRRQGPYNEQFFGPGTRLTVL.

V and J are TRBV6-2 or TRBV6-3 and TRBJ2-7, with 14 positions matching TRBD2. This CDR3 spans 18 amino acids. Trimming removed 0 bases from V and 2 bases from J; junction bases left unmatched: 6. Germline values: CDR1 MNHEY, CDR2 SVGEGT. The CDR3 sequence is CASSYSGTSGGSTYEQYF. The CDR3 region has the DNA TGTGCCAGCAGTTACTCGGGGACTAGCGGGGGATCCACCTACGAGCAGTACTTC.

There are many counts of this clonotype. The CDR3: CASSSQGDTEAFF. The CDR3 DNA reads as TGTGCCAGCAGCTCACAGGGGGACACTGAAGCTTTCTTT. The V call is TRBV7-2, the J call TRBJ1-1, with TRBD1 identical over 8 bases. The germline gives CDR1 SGHTA, CDR2 FQGNSA. With 4 bases clipped from V and 3 bases from J, the junction kept 1 base outside the gene matches. The CDR3 extends over 13 amino acids. Full variable domain (rest looked up from reference TRBV7-2 and TRBJ1-1): GAGVSQSPSNKVTEKGKDVELRCDPISGHTALYWYRQSLGQGLEFLIYFQGNSAPDKSGLPSDRFSAERTGGSVSTLTIQRTQQEDSAVYLCASSSQGDTEAFFGQGTRLTVV.

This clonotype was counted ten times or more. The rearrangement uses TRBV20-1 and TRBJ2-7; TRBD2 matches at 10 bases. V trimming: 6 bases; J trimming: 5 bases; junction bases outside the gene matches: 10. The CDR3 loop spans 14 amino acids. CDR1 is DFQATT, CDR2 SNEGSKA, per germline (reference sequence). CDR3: CSAPNELAGHEQYF. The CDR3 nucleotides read TGCAGTGCCCCGAATGAACTAGCGGGACACGAGCAGTACTTC.

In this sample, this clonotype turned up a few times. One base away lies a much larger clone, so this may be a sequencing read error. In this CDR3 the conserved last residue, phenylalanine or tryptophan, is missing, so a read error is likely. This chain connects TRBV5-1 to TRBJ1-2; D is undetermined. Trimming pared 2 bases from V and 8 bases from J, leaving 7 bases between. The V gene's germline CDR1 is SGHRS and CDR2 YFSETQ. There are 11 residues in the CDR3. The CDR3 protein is CASSFRGGYTL. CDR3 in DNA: TGCGCCAGCAGCTTCCGTGGAGGCTACACCCTC.

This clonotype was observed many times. The CDR3 reads CASSSLGGLGETQYF. CDR3 nucleotides: TGTGCCAGTAGCTCACTGGGGGGCCTAGGGGAGACCCAGTACTTC. This sequence joins TRBV19 and TRBJ2-5; D may match TRBD1 or TRBD2 (6 bases each). The V gene lost 6 bases and the J gene lost 5 bases, with 19 bases spanning the gap. Germline lookup yields CDR1 LNHDA and CDR2 SQIVND (reference sequence). This CDR3 has 15 amino acids.

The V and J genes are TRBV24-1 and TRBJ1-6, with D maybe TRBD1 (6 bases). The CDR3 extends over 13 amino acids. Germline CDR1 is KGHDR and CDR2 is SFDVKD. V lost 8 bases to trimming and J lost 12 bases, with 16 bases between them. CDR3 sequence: CATTNEGGLPLHF. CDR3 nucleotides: TGTGCCACCACAAACGAAGGGGGGTTACCCCTCCACTTT.

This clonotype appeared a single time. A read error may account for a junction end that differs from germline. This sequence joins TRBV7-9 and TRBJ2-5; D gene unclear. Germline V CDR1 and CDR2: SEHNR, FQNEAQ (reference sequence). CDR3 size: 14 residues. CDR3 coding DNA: TGTGCCAGCAGCTCCTTCACTGAGATTAGGGTGAATCACTTC. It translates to CASSSFTEIRVNHF.

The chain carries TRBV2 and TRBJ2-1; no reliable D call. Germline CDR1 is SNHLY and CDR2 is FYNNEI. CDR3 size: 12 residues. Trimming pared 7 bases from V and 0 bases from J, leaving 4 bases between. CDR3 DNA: TGTGCCAGCACAACCTCCTACAATGAGCAGTTCTTC. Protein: CASTTSYNEQFF.

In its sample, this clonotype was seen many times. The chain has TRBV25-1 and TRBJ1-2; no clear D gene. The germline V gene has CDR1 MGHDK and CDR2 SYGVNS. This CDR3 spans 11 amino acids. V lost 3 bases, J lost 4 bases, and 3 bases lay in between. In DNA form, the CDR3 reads TGTGCCAGCAGTGACGTCTATGGCTACACCTTC. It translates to CASSDVYGYTF.

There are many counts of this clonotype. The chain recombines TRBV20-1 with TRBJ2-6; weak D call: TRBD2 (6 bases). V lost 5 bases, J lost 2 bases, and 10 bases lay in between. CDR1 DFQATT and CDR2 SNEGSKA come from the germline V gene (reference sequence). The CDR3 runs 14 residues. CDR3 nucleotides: TGCAGTGCTGGAGGGGTTCCTGGGGCCAACGTCCTGACTTTC. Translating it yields CSAGGVPGANVLTF.

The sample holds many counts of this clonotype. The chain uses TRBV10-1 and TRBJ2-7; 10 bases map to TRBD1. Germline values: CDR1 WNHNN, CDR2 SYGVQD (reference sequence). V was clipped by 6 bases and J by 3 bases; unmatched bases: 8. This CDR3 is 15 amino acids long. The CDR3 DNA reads TGCGCCAGCAGGAAAGACAGGGGGCCGGGCTACGAGCAGTACTTC. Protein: CASRKDRGPGYEQYF.

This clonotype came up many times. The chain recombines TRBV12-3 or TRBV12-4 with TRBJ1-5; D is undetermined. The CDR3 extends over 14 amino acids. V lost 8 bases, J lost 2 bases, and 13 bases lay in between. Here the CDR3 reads CASVGQNGNQPQHF. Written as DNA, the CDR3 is TGTGCCAGCGTTGGCCAAAATGGCAATCAGCCCCAGCATTTT.

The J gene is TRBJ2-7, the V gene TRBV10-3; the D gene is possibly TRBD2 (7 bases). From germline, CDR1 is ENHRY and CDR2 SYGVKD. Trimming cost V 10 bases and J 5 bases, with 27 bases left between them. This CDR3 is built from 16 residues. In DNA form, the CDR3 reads TGTGCCAGCAGCCCAAAACGTCGGGGGGCTTTTGACGAGCAGTACTTC. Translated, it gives CASSPKRRGAFDEQYF.

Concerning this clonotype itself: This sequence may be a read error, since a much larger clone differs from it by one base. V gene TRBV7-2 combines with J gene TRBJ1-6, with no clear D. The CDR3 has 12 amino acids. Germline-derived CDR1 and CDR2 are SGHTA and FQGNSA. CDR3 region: CAGSLNNSPLHF. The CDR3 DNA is TGTGCCGGCAGCTTAAATAATTCACCCCTCCACTTT.

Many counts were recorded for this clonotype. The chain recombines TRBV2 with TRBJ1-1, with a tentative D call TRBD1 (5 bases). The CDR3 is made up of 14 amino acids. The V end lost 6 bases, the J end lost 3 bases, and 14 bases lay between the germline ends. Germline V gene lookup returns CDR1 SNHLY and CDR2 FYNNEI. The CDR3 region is CASRDGASYTEAFF. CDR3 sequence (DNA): TGTGCCAGCAGGGATGGGGCGTCGTACACTGAAGCTTTCTTT.

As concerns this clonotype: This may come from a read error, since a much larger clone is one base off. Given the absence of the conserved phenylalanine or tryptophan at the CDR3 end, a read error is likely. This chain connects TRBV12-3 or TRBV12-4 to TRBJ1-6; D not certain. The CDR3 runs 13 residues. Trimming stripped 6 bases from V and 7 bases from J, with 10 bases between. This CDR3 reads CASRSQTNSPLHL. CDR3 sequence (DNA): TGTGCCAGCAGGTCTCAGACGAATTCACCCCTCCACCTT.

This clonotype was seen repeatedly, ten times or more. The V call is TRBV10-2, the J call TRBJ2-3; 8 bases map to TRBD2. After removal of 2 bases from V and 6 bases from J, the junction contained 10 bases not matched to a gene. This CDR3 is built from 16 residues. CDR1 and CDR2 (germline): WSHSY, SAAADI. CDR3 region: CASSEGGLGGLDTQYF. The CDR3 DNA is TGCGCCAGCAGTGAGGGGGGACTAGGGGGTTTGGATACGCAGTATTTT.

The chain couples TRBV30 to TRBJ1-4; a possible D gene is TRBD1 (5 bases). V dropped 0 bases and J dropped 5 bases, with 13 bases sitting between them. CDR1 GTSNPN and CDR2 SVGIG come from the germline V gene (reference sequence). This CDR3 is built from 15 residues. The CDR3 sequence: CAWSVSRQRNEKLFF. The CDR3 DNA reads TGTGCCTGGAGTGTATCGCGACAGCGAAATGAAAAACTGTTTTTT.

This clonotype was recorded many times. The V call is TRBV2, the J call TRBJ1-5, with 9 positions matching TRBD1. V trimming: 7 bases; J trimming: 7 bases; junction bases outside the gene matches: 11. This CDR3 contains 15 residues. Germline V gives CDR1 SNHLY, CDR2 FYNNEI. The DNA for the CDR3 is TGTGCCAGCACCGAATACAGACAGGGGGGACAGCCCCAGCATTTT. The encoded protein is CASTEYRQGGQPQHF.

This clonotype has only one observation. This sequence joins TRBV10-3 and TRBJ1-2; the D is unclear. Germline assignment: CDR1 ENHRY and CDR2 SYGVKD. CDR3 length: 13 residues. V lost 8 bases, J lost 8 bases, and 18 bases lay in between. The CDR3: CAIGEPHGWGYTF. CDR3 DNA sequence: TGTGCCATCGGGGAGCCGCACGGCTGGGGCTACACCTTC.

As DNA, the CDR3 is TGTGCCAGCAGCTTAGGACTAGCGGGAGTAACAGATACGCAGTATTTT. Protein: CASSLGLAGVTDTQYF. This chain connects TRBV11-2 to TRBJ2-3; 12 nucleotides match TRBD2. J lost 3 bases, V lost 1 base, and 2 bases had no gene match. Germline V gene lookup returns CDR1 SGHAT and CDR2 FQNNGV. The length of the CDR3 is 16 residues.

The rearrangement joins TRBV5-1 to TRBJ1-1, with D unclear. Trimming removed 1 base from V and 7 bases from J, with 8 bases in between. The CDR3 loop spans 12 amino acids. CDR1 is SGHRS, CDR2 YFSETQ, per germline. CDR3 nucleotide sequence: TGCGCCAGCAGCTTGACATCGAGTGAAGCTTTCTTT. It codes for CASSLTSSEAFF. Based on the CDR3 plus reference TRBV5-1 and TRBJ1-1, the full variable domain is KAGVTQTPRYLIKTRGQQVTLSCSPISGHRSVSWYQQTPGQGLQFLFEYFSETQRNKGNFPGRFSGRQFSNSRSEMNVSTLELGDSALYLCASSLTSSEAFFGQGTRLTVV.

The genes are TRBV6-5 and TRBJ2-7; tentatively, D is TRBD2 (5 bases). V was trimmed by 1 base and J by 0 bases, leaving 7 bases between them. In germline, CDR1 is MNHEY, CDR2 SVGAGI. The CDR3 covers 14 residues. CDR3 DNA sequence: TGTGCCAGCAGTTACTTTGAGGGCTCCTACGAGCAGTACTTC. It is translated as CASSYFEGSYEQYF.

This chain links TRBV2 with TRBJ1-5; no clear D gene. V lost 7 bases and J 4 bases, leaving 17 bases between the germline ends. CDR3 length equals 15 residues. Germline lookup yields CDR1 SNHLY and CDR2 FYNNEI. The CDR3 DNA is TGTGCCAGCACCCCTCACACTTCTGGAAATCAGCCCCAGCATTTT. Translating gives CASTPHTSGNQPQHF. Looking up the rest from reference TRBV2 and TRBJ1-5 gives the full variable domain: EPEVTQTPSHQVTQMGQEVILRCVPISNHLYFYWYRQILGQKVEFLVSFYNNEISEKSEIFDDQFSVERPDGSNFTLKIRSTKLEDSAMYFCASTPHTSGNQPQHFGDGTRLSIL.

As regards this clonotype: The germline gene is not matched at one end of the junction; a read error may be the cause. CDR3 in DNA: TGCGCCGGCAGCACCGCAGGGGGTCCGCCAAATTCACCCCTCCACTTT. Protein: CAGSTAGGPPNSPLHF. The chain couples TRBV5-1 to TRBJ1-6; 7 nucleotides align to TRBD1. Germline V gene sequence: CDR1 SGHRS, CDR2 YFSETQ. The CDR3 length is 16 residues.

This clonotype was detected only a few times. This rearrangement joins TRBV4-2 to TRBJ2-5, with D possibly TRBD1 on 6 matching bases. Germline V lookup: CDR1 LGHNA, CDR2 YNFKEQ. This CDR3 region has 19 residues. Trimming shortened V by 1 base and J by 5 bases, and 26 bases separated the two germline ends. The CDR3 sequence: CASSQGQGLGSAFVETQYF. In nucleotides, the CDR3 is TGTGCCAGCAGCCAAGGGCAGGGGCTAGGTAGCGCTTTCGTTGAGACCCAGTACTTC.

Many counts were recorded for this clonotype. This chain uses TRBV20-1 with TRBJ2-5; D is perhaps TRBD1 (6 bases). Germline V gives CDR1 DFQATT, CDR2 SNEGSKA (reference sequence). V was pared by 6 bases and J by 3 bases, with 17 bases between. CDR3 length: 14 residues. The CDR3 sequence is CSAEVGTPEETQYF. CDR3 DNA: TGCAGTGCAGAAGTCGGGACACCAGAAGAGACCCAGTACTTC.